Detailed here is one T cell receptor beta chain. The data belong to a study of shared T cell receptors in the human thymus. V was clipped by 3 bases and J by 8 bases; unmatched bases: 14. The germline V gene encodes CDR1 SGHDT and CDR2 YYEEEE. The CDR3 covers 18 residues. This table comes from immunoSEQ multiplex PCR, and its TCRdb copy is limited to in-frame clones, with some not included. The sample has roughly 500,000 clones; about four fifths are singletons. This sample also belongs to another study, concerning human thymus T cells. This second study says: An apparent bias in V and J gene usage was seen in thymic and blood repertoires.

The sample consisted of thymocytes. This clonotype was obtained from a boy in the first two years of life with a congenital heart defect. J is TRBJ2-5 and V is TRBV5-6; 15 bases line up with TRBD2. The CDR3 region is CASSSDRGLAGGPVTQYF. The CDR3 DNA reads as TGTGCCAGCAGCTCCGACAGAGGACTAGCGGGAGGGCCGGTAACCCAGTACTTC.